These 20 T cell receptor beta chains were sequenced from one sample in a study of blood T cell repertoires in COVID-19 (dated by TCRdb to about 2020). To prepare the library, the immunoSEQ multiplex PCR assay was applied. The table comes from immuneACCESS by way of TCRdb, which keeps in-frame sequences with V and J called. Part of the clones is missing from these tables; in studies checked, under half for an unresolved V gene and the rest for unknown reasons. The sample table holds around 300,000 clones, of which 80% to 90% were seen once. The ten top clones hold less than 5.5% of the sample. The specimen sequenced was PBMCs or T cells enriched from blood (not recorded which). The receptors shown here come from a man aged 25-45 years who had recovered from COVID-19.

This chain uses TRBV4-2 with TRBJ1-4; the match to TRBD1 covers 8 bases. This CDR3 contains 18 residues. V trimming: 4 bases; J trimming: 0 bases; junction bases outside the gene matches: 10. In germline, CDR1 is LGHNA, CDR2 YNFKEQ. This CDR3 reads CASSPKPGQASTNEKLFF. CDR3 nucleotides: TGTGCCAGCAGCCCGAAGCCGGGACAGGCCTCAACTAATGAAAAACTGTTTTTT.

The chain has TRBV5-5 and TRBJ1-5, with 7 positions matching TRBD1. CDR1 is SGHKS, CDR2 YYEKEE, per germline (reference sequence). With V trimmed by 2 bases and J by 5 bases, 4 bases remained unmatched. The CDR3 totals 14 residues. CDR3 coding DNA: TGTGCCAGCAGCTTTCAGGGGGGAGATCAGCCCCAGCATTTT. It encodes CASSFQGGDQPQHF.

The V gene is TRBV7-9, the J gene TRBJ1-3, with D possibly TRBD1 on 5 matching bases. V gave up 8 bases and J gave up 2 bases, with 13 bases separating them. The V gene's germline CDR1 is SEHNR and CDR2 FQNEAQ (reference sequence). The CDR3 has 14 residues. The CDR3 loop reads CASSRGSPGNTIYF. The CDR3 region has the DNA TGTGCCAGCTCGCGGGGCAGCCCTGGAAACACCATATATTTT. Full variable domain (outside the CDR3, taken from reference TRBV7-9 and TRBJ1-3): DTGVSQNPRHKITKRGQNVTFRCDPISEHNRLYWYRQTLGQGPEFLTYFQNEAQLEKSRLLSDRFSAERPKGSFSTLEIQRTEQGDSAMYLCASSRGSPGNTIYFGEGSWLTVV.

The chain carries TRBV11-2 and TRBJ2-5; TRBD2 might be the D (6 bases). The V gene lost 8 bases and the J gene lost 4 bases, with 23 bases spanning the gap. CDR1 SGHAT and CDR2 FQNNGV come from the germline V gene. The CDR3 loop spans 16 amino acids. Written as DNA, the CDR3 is TGTGCCAGCGAAGCCTCGGGAGCCAGGGTCGGAGAGACCCAGTACTTC. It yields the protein CASEASGARVGETQYF. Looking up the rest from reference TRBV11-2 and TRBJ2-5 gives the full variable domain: EAGVAQSPRYKIIEKRQSVAFWCNPISGHATLYWYQQILGQGPKLLIQFQNNGVVDDSQLPKDRFSAERLKGVDSTLKIQPAKLEDSAVYLCASEASGARVGETQYFGPGTRLLVL.

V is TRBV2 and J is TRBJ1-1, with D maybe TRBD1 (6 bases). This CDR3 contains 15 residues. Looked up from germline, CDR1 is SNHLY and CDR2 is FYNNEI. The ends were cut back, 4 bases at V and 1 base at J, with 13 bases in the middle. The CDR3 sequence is CASSARRQENTEAFF. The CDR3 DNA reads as TGTGCCAGCAGTGCCAGACGACAGGAGAACACTGAAGCTTTCTTT.

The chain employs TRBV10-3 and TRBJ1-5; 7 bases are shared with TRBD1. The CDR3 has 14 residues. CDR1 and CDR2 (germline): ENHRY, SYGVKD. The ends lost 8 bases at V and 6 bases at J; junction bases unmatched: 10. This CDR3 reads CAIGTGAQGQPQHF. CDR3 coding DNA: TGTGCCATCGGCACAGGGGCGCAGGGTCAGCCCCAGCATTTT.

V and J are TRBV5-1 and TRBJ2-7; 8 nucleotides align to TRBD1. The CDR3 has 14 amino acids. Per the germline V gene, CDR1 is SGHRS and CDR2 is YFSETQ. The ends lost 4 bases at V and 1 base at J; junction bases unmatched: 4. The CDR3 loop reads CASSGDRGSYEQYF. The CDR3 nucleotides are TGCGCCAGCAGCGGTGACAGGGGTTCCTACGAGCAGTACTTC.

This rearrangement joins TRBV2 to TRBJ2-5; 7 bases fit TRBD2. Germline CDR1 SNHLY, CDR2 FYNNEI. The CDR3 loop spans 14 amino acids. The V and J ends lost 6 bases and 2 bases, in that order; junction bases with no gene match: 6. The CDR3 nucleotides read TGTGCCAGCAGGCTGACTAGCTCACAAGAGACCCAGTACTTC. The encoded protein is CASRLTSSQETQYF.

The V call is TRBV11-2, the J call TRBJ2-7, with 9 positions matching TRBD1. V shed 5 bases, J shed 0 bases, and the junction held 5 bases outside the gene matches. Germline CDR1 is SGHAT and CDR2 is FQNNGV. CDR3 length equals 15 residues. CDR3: CASSPLTGGSYEQYF. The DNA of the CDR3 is TGTGCCAGCAGCCCCTTGACAGGGGGCTCCTACGAGCAGTACTTC.

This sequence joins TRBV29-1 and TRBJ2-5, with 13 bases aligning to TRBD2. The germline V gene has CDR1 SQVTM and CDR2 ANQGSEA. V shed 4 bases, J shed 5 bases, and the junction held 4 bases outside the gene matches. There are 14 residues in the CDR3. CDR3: CSVGTSGGWETQYF. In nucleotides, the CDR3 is TGCAGCGTTGGGACTAGCGGGGGCTGGGAGACCCAGTACTTC.

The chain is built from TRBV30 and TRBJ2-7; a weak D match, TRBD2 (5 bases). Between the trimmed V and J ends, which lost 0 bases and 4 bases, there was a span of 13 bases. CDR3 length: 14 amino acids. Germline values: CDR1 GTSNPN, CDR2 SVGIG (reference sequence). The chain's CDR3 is CAWSVGSSGYEQYF. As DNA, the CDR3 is TGTGCCTGGAGTGTAGGGTCGAGCGGATACGAGCAGTACTTC.

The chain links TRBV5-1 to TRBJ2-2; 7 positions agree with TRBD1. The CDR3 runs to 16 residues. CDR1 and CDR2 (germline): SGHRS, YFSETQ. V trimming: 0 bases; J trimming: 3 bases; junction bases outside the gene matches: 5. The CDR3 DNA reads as TGCGCCAGCAGCTTGGCGGGACAGCTCTACACCGGGGAGCTGTTTTTT. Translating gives CASSLAGQLYTGELFF.

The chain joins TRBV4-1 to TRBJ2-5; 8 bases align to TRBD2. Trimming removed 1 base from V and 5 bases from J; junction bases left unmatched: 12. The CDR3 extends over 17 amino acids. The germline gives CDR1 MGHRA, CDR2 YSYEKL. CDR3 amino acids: CASSQVVGGAVRETQYF. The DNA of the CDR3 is TGCGCCAGCAGCCAAGTTGTCGGGGGGGCCGTTCGGGAGACCCAGTACTTC.

Here the CDR3 reads CASKGGAAGNTIYF. The CDR3 bases are TGTGCCAGCAAGGGGGGGGCCGCTGGAAACACCATATATTTT. The chain uses TRBV6-5 and TRBJ1-3; TRBD1 is a possible D gene (6 bases). V was shortened by 7 bases and J by 2 bases, with 12 bases between the two germline ends. The germline V gene encodes CDR1 MNHEY and CDR2 SVGAGI. The CDR3 has 14 residues.

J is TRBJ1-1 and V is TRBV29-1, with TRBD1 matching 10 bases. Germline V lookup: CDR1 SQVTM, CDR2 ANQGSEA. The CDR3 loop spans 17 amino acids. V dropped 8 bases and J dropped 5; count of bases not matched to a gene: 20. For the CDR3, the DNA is TGCAGCCCAACAAGCTTGGGGACGGGACAGGGGAGGACTGAAGCTTTCTTT. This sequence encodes CSPTSLGTGQGRTEAFF.

CDR3 in DNA: TGTGCCAGCTCACCACCAGGCAGGGACGAGCAGTACTTC. The encoded protein is CASSPPGRDEQYF. V is TRBV18 and J is TRBJ2-7, with TRBD1 as a possible D gene (5 bases). Trimming pared 0 bases from V and 5 bases from J, leaving 8 bases between. The CDR3 runs 13 residues. Germline V lookup: CDR1 KGHSH, CDR2 LQKENI.

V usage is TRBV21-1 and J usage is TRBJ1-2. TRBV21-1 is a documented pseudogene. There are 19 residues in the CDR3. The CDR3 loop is CASSKIGGGSAAPNYGYTF. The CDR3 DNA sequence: TGTGCCAGCAGCAAAATCGGAGGAGGGTCCGCGGCCCCAAACTATGGCTACACCTTC.

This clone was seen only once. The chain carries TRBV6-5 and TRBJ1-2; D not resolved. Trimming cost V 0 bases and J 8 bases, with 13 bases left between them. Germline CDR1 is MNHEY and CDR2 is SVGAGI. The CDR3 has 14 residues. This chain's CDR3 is CASSYSPRGGGYTF. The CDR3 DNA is TGTGCCAGCAGTTACTCGCCCCGCGGTGGCGGCTACACCTTC.

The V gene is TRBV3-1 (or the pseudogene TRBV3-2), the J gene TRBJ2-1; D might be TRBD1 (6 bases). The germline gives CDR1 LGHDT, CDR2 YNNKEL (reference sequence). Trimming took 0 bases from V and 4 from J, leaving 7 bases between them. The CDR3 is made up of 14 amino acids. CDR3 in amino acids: CASSQDGQYNEQFF. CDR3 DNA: TGTGCCAGCAGCCAAGACGGACAGTACAATGAGCAGTTCTTC.

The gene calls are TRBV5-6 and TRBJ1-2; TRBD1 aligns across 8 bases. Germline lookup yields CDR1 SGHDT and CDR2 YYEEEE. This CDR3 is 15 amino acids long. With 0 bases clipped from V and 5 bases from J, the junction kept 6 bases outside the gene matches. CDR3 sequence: CASSLGAGGRYGYTF. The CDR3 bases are TGTGCCAGCAGCTTGGGGGCAGGGGGCCGGTATGGCTACACCTTC.